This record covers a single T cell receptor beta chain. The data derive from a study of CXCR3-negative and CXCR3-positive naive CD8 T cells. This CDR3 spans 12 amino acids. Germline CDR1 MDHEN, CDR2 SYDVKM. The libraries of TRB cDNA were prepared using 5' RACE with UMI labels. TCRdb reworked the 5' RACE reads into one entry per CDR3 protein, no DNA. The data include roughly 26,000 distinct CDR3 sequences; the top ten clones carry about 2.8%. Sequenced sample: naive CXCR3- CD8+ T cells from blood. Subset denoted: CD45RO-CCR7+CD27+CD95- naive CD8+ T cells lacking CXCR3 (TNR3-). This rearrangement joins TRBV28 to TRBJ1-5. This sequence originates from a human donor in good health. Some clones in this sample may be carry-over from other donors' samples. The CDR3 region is CASSSPNQPQHF.